The present entry profiles one T cell receptor (beta chain) with its context. Read coverage stops 3 residues before the CDR3 terminus; the germline J gene supplies the remainder. The sample originates from a study of T cells in women clearing cervical HPV infection. Study as a whole: HLA type could not be excluded as a confounder.

V gave up 1 base and J gave up 5 bases; unmatched junction bases: 1. The CDR3 runs to 14 residues. Per germline, CDR1 KGHSH and CDR2 LQKENI. Data came from immunoSEQ multiplex PCR; TCRdb stores just in-frame clones and leaves some out. Its table lists 31,000 or so clones. Prevalent HPV16 infections were excluded; only incident single HPV16 infections included. The receptor comes from a woman between 18 and 75 years old with a cervical HPV16 infection that either progressed to CIN3+ or cleared (not recorded which). Sequencing was carried out using blood buffy coat. The J gene is TRBJ2-7, the V gene TRBV18; the match to TRBD1 covers 11 bases. CDR3 region: CASSPQDRGHEQYF. CDR3 DNA, as far as it was read: TGTGCCAGCTCACCACAGGACAGGGGGCACGAG.